This T cell receptor beta chain was sequenced in a study of T cell responses to AZD1222 COVID-19 vaccine. About the study: Analyses pooled second doses at about 4 or about 12 weeks.

The data were produced by immunoSEQ multiplex PCR, yet TCRdb's version contains in-frame clones alone and is incomplete. This sample has about 86,000 clones, with about 78% found just once. General study points: Along spike, vaccine-associated CD4 TCRs were found throughout, with dominance at 160-218 and 743-854. Baseline serology detected seropositivity in only a handful of AZD1222 recipients.

Of note for this clone: Its antigen is currently unknown.

The V gene's germline CDR1 is KGHSH and CDR2 LQKENI. This CDR3 spans 16 amino acids. The J segment lost 3 bases and the V segment lost 0 bases, leaving 3 bases of the junction unmatched. The sample was peripheral blood, taken on day 0 of AZD1222 vaccination. The chain couples TRBV18 to TRBJ2-2, with 8 positions matching TRBD2. This receptor was obtained from an adult in good health. CDR3 loop: CASSPPPAGDTGELFF. The CDR3 DNA follows: TGTGCCAGCTCACCACCCCCAGCGGGAGACACCGGGGAGCTGTTTTTT.